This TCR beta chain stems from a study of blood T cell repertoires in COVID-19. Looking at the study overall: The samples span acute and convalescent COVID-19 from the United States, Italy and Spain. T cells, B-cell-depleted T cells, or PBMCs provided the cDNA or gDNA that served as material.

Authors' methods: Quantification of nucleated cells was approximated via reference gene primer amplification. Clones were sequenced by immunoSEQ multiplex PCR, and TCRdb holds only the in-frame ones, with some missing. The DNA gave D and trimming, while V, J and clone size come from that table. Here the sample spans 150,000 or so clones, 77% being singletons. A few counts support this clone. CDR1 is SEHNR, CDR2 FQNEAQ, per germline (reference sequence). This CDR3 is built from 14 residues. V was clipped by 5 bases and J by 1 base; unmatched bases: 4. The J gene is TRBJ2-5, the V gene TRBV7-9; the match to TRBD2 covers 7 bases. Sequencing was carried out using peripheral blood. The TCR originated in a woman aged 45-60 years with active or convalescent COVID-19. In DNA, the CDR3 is TGTGCCAGCAGCCCCCAGCGGGGCCAAGAGACCCAGTACTTC. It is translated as CASSPQRGQETQYF.